The 9 T cell receptor beta chains listed next were all sequenced from one sample in a study of T cells in Graves' hyperthyroidism and ophthalmopathy (dated by TCRdb to the late 2010s). Library method: multiplex PCR. The instrument given in TCRdb is Illumina HiSeq 2000. Amplification of TCR beta CDR3 regions was carried out from RNA transcripts. The first round of RT-PCR for the TCR CDR3 was performed with the HTBI primer set and the Qiagen OneStep RT-PCR kit. In-frame beta chains were kept once TCRdb had trimmed the public reads at Q25 with fastp and called clones with MiXCR. Rows merge per CDR3 protein into single entries with the most common DNA and genes. Recorded for this sample are more than 300,000 distinct CDR3 sequences; approximately 13% of them occurred a single time. The ten largest clones represent 9.5% to 12% of the sample. What was sequenced was blood. These receptors originate from a woman aged 60-70 years with Graves' hyperthyroidism.

There are many counts of this clonotype. The chain has TRBV5-1 and TRBJ1-2, with D unresolved. V was cut by 4 bases and J by 4 bases, with 11 bases left in between. The CDR3 sequence is 13 residues long. The germline V gene encodes CDR1 SGHRS and CDR2 YFSETQ. The CDR3 loop is CASSAVTAYGYTF. CDR3 nucleotide sequence: TGCGCCAGCAGCGCCGTTACAGCCTATGGCTACACCTTC.

V and J are TRBV6-2 or TRBV6-3 and TRBJ2-7; 9 positions agree with TRBD2. The J call may be wrong; the DNA end is better matched by TRBJ2-1. This CDR3 comprises 17 residues. Germline CDR1 and CDR2: MNHEY and SVGEGT. DNA for the CDR3: TGTGCCAGCAGTTACCTGCTTGCGACTAGCGGAGGTTACGAGCAGTTCTTC. The encoded protein is CASSYLLATSGGYEQFF.

This clonotype was seen a few times. A read error may produce the germline difference seen at one junction end. The chain couples TRBV11-3 to TRBJ2-1; possibly TRBD2 for D (5 bases). The germline V gene has CDR1 SGHNT and CDR2 YENEEA. CDR3 length equals 13 residues. As DNA, the CDR3 is TGTGCCAGCAGCTTAGTAGCGTCCAATGAGCAGCTCTTC. As protein: CASSLVASNEQLF.

The chain combines TRBV2 with TRBJ1-5; D remains unclear. The CDR3 spans 14 residues. V was pared by 7 bases and J by 3 bases, with 13 bases between. The germline V gene encodes CDR1 SNHLY and CDR2 FYNNEI. The CDR3 sequence is CASTIRGYNQPQHF. The CDR3 bases are TGTGCCAGCACTATCCGGGGTTACAATCAGCCCCAGCATTTT.

This clonotype showed up many times. The chain couples TRBV7-9 to TRBJ2-5; a possible D gene is TRBD2 (6 bases). The germline CDR1 and CDR2 sequences are SEHNR and FQNEAQ (reference sequence). There are 15 residues in the CDR3. V shed 4 bases and J shed 3 bases, with 15 bases lying between them. The CDR3 loop reads CASSSPRGGEETQYF. CDR3 DNA: TGTGCCAGCAGCTCCCCTCGTGGCGGGGAAGAGACCCAGTACTTC.

The V gene is TRBV6-1, the J gene TRBJ1-1; 9 nucleotides align to TRBD1. The CDR3 sequence is 15 residues long. CDR1 and CDR2 (germline): MNHNS, SASEGT. V lost 1 base and J lost 3; bases outside the gene matches: 3. DNA of the CDR3: TGTGCCAGCAGTGAAGGGGACAGGGAAGACACTGAAGCTTTCTTT. It is translated as CASSEGDREDTEAFF.

The table lists this clonotype with many counts. The rearrangement joins TRBV5-1 to TRBJ2-3; TRBD2 matches at 7 bases. Germline assignment: CDR1 SGHRS and CDR2 YFSETQ. J gave up 6 bases and V 1 base, and 8 bases lay outside the gene matches. The CDR3 spans 15 residues. This CDR3 is CASSLKGGSSDTQYF. In nucleotides, the CDR3 is TGCGCCAGCAGCTTGAAGGGCGGGAGCAGTGATACGCAGTATTTT.

This clonotype appeared a single time. The junction shows a germline mismatch at one end, possibly a read error. The chain recombines TRBV7-9 with TRBJ2-3; 11 positions match TRBD2. Germline V gives CDR1 SEHNR, CDR2 FQNEAQ (reference sequence). The CDR3 runs to 17 residues. The CDR3 bases are TGTGCCAGCAGCTTAGGTGGTCTAGCGGGAGGTACAGATACGCGGTATTTT. Translating gives CASSLGGLAGGTDTRYF.

This clonotype has a handful of counts. The rearrangement joins TRBV6-2 or TRBV6-3 to TRBJ2-5, with 14 bases aligning to TRBD2. CDR1 MNHEY and CDR2 SVGEGT come from the germline V gene. This CDR3 is built from 18 residues. With 5 bases clipped from V and 4 bases from J, the junction kept 12 bases outside the gene matches. As DNA, the CDR3 is TGTGCCAGCAGTCCCGCGGGACTAGCGGGAGATTTTCGAGAGACCCAGTACTTC. Translation gives CASSPAGLAGDFRETQYF.